The entry that follows covers one TCR beta chain sequence. Its antigen is currently not known. No base qualities exist here, and no much larger clone lies one base off it. The trial excluded patients who had a history of autoimmune disease or were on systemic immunosuppression. Peripheral blood for TCR sequencing was collected from all dose cohorts at baseline, on cycle 4 day 1, and on cycle 7 day 1. Samples were obtained from an open-label, multicenter, first-in-human phase I dose-escalation trial of ivuxolimab. Adults with locally advanced or metastatic melanoma, renal cell carcinoma, hepatocellular carcinoma or head and neck squamous cell carcinoma were enrolled in the trial. Before TCR sequencing, CD4+ and CD8+ T cells were separately sorted from peripheral blood. The sample is drawn from a study of OX40 agonist ivuxolimab in advanced cancers. Background on the whole study: Ivuxolimab was an agonistic, fully human IgG2 monoclonal antibody directed against OX40 (CD134), a costimulatory receptor. Of the roughly 50 dose-escalation patients, hepatocellular carcinoma was present in 19, melanoma in around 15, renal cell carcinoma in 9 and head and neck cancer in 9. In the dose-escalation cohort, roughly 82% of patients were male, and the mean age was around 60 years with a range of roughly 20 to 79. The paper describes the monotherapy dose-escalation part (N ≈ 51 patients) of the phase I trial of ivuxolimab. Partial responses occurred in three dose-escalation patients, of whom one had hepatocellular carcinoma and two had cutaneous melanoma. Intravenous ivuxolimab was administered to patients every 2 weeks at six dose levels: 0.01, 0.1, 0.3, 1.5, 3 and 10 mg/kg. Patients were allowed to have had prior anti-PD-1, anti-PD-L1 or anti-CTLA-4 therapy, and 40% to 45% of the dose-escalation patients had previously received checkpoint inhibitors. Peripheral TCRbeta sequencing aimed to test whether ivuxolimab altered TCR sequence diversity and caused clonal T-cell expansion. What the authors observed across the whole study: Which antigens the clonally expanded peripheral T cells were specific for was not determined. On average, CD8+ T cells showed more expanded clones than CD4+ T cells after ivuxolimab. In the 0.1-3.0 mg/kg groups, partial responders had among the lowest normalized peripheral clonal expansion, particularly in CD8+ T cells. At doses from 0.1 to 3.0 mg/kg, clonal expansion was seen in both CD4+ and CD8+ blood T cells between baseline and week 6. Low levels of normalized T-cell clonal expansion were also shown by some nonresponding patients.

For CDR1 and CDR2, the germline V gene lists MDHEN and SYDVKM. The V end loses 5 bases and the J end loses 3 bases, and a stretch of 16 bases separates them. From the cysteine up to the phenylalanine, the CDR3 has a length of 15 residues. Only the CDR3 DNA stays, 45 bases, in frame from base 1. Genomic DNA was extracted from sorted cells for sequencing of the TCRbeta CDR3 region. TCRbeta CDR3 regions were sequenced using the immunoSEQ Assay. TCRdb took over this immuneACCESS table, retaining in-frame rearrangements with V and J assigned. Such tables are incomplete; in checked studies, under half of the missing clones stem from an unresolved V gene, and the remainder is unexplained. In this sample the table shows 98,000 or so clones, roughly 90% of which occur a single time. The ten most abundant clones make up approximately 2.5% of the sample.

The chain employs TRBV28 and TRBJ1-1; the D segment could be TRBD1, given 5 matching bases. The sequenced sample was CD4+ or CD8+ T cells sorted from blood, obtained in a trial of the OX40 agonist ivuxolimab. This receptor was taken from an adult with an advanced solid tumor such as melanoma, head and neck, liver or kidney cancer. The CDR3 here reads CASSPHPGPYTEAFF. The DNA sequence reads TGTGCCAGCAGTCCCCATCCGGGACCCTACACTGAAGCTTTCTTT. Supplemented by the reference TRBV28 and TRBJ1-1 proteins around the CDR3, the complete variable domain is DVKVTQSSRYLVKRTGEKVFLECVQDMDHENMFWYRQDPGLGLRLIYFSYDVKMKEKGDIPEGYSVSREKKERFSLILESASTNQTSMYLCASSPHPGPYTEAFFGQGTRLTVV.